What follows describes a single TCR beta chain. This record comes from a study of neoadjuvant anti-PD-1 for oral cavity cancer. About the research overall: Non-progressing patients received a fourth nivolumab dose near day 43, then surgery on days 50-56.

CDR1 and CDR2 from the germline V gene are SGDLS and YYNGEE. The CDR3 sequence is 13 residues long. Trimming took 3 bases from V and 1 from J, leaving 7 bases between them. Six replicates per PBMC sample, mostly from roughly 490 ng of genomic DNA. Sequencing was performed with immunoSEQ multiplex PCR; in TCRdb, only in-frame clones are kept and a portion is missing. The sample has just under 70,000 clones, 85% seen once. The time point: after neoadjuvant nivolumab, at surgical resection. The sequenced sample was PBMCs, obtained after nivolumab (anti-PD-1) treatment. The clonotype comes from a person aged 35-79 years with oral cavity squamous cell carcinoma. This chain uses TRBV9 with TRBJ1-1; D unclear. CDR3 residues: CASSGQSNTEAFF. CDR3 coding DNA: TGTGCCAGCAGCGGCCAGTCGAACACTGAAGCTTTCTTT.